Described below is a single T cell receptor beta chain sequence and its context. This clonotype was detected many times. The antigen it recognizes is unknown. Base qualities are not provided; no much larger clone lies one nucleotide away. The sample originates from a study of T-cell reconstitution after alpha-beta-depleted transplantation in children listed by TCRdb under 2016. A note on the overall study: The study quantitatively tracked T-cell immune reconstitution after TCRalphabeta/CD19-depleted allogeneic hematopoietic cell transplantation in children using TCR repertoire profiling. Broad study findings and their caveats: Hyperexpanded clone frequencies declined over subsequent months; after one year, T-cell counts and TCRbeta diversity were mostly attributed to newly produced T cells. Apparently early alphabetaT-cell count recovery about two months after transplant reportedly relied on only several hundred rapidly expanded clones derived from non-depleted graft cells. In some patients, the high TCRbeta diversity seen at day 60 was put down to recipient T cells and intrathymic progenitors that had survived conditioning.

The library was built by means of PCR. The reads were generated on an Illumina HiSeq 2500. To normalize quantification of the TCRbeta repertoire, the TCR libraries were built with molecular barcoding that relied on unique molecular identifiers. The public reads were reprocessed in TCRdb via fastp at Q25 and MiXCR, keeping in-frame beta chains. Each entry is one CDR3 protein sequence, shown with its most common DNA and genes. The sample table records about 510,000 distinct CDR3 sequences; roughly an eighth of these occur just once. The biggest ten clones account for approximately 14% of the sample. From the cysteine up to the phenylalanine, the CDR3 has a length of 16 residues. Only the CDR3 part of the read is kept: 48 bases, read in frame from the first base. Trimming removed 5 bases from V and 6 bases from J; the gene matches leave 13 bases unexplained. Sample treatment or condition, as interpreted from the label and publication: allogeneic hematopoietic cell transplantation with graft depleted of TCRalphabeta T cells and CD19 B cells. Transplant recipients were children who received TCRalphabeta/CD19-depleted allogeneic hematopoietic cell grafts.

Recombination joined TRBV12-3 or TRBV12-4 with TRBJ1-5; TRBD1 aligns with 7 central bases. The TCR was taken from a female patient aged 2 to 10 who had a stem cell transplant for aplastic anemia, so the T cells may come from the graft donor. Sequencing used PBMCs, mostly from graft donor cells, obtained 180 days after TCRalphabeta/CD19-depleted stem cell transplant. Here is the DNA: TGTGCCAGCAGTCCAATGACAGGGAAAGTCGGTCAGCCCCAGCATTTT. Translated, this is CASSPMTGKVGQPQHF.